This T cell receptor beta chain was sequenced for a study of cytomegalovirus exposure and HLA in healthy donors. Study-wide results and limits: Most TCRs appeared rarely, but some public TCRs recurred in many donors.

While the first cohort had over 650 subjects, the donors belonged to the separate validation cohort of about 120 subjects. The table came from immunoSEQ multiplex PCR; TCRdb's copy has only in-frame clones and leaves some out. The sample lists more than 95,000 clones; about nine tenths were seen once. Turning to this clone: What it recognizes is unknown.

Specimen: PBMCs. The sequence came from a woman between 18 and 29 years old in good health and CMV-seronegative.

CDR3 in amino acids: CASRSGAVRGNTIYF. The CDR3 DNA reads TGTGCCAGCAGGTCAGGGGCTGTACGGGGAAACACCATATATTTT. The J gene is TRBJ1-3, the V gene TRBV6-1; D might be TRBD1 (6 bases). The CDR3 totals 15 residues. The V gene lost 6 bases and the J gene lost 4 bases, with 16 bases spanning the gap. The germline CDR1 and CDR2 sequences are MNHNS and SASEGT.